The 26 T cell receptor beta chains presented below share a single source sample, sequenced in a study of CD8 T cells in ankylosing spondylitis. Study-wide findings and caveats: There was a TCR beta motif, made of several highly homologous variants, that appeared characteristic of ankylosing spondylitis blood.

Their specific antigens are unknown. From the 5' RACE reads, TCRdb called clonotypes with MiXCR, one entry per CDR3 protein. The data hold around 480,000 distinct CDR3 sequences, with over 15% observed a single time. Sequencing used blood, either unsorted or a sorted T cell fraction (not recorded which). All receptors derive from a male donor with ankylosing spondylitis.

This chain links TRBV7-2 with TRBJ1-2; 12 nucleotides line up with TRBD1. CDR1 SGHTA and CDR2 FQGNSA come from the germline V gene. The CDR3 has 17 amino acids. Germline trimming cut 4 bases from V and 4 bases from J; bases unmatched to any gene: 10. The CDR3 sequence is CASSYAGTGGYPYGYTF. In DNA, the CDR3 is TGTGCCAGCAGCTACGCCGGGACAGGGGGCTACCCCTATGGCTACACCTTC.

A few counts support this clonotype. J is TRBJ2-5 and V is TRBV9; 16 bases are a match to TRBD2. V was clipped by 3 bases and J by 1 base; unmatched bases: 6. Germline CDR1 is SGDLS and CDR2 is YYNGEE. This CDR3 has 18 residues. The CDR3: CASSAGLAGGNAQETQYF. The CDR3 DNA reads TGTGCCAGCAGCGCGGGACTAGCGGGGGGGAACGCCCAAGAGACCCAGTACTTC.

The rearrangement uses TRBV20-1 and TRBJ2-1; 7 positions agree with TRBD1. The CDR3 runs 16 residues. J was trimmed by 4 bases and V by 5 bases; bases with no gene match: 14. Germline-derived CDR1 and CDR2 are DFQATT and SNEGSKA (reference sequence). For the CDR3, the DNA is TGCAGTGCTGGATTACAGGGGCGCCCCTCTTACAATGAGCAGTTCTTC. Amino acids: CSAGLQGRPSYNEQFF.

In its sample, this clonotype was seen a few times. The junction and the germline gene differ at one end; a read error may be behind it. The V gene is TRBV5-1, the J gene TRBJ2-5; D may be TRBD2 (7 bases). From germline, CDR1 is SGHRS and CDR2 YFSETQ. This CDR3 comprises 15 residues. The CDR3, as DNA: TGCGCAAGCAGCTTCCGCGGGGGCCATCAAGAGACCCAGTACTTC. Amino acid sequence: CASSFRGGHQETQYF. Based on the CDR3 plus reference TRBV5-1 and TRBJ2-5, the full variable domain is KAGVTQTPRYLIKTRGQQVTLSCSPISGHRSVSWYQQTPGQGLQFLFEYFSETQRNKGNFPGRFSGRQFSNSRSEMNVSTLELGDSALYLCASSFRGGHQETQYFGPGTRLLVL.

This clonotype was observed a few times. This chain connects TRBV7-9 to TRBJ2-7, with D unclear. Germline V gene sequence: CDR1 SEHNR, CDR2 FQNEAQ (reference sequence). This CDR3 is built from 11 residues. The CDR3 DNA reads as TGTGTCAGTGCCGCGCTCTACGAGCAGTACTTC. It is translated as CVSAALYEQYF.

The rearrangement joins TRBV20-1 to TRBJ2-2; 14 positions agree with TRBD2. The CDR3 is made up of 16 amino acids. The V gene end was trimmed by 5 bases and the J gene end by 6 bases; junction bases not matched to a gene: 8. The germline V gene encodes CDR1 DFQATT and CDR2 SNEGSKA (reference sequence). The CDR3 loop reads CSAFPGLAGESGELFF. The CDR3 nucleotides are TGCAGTGCTTTTCCGGGACTAGCGGGAGAGTCCGGGGAGCTGTTTTTT.

A few counts support this clonotype. V usage is TRBV28 and J usage is TRBJ2-1; unclear D gene. This CDR3 contains 13 residues. Looked up from germline, CDR1 is MDHEN and CDR2 is SYDVKM. Trimming stripped 6 bases from V and 6 bases from J, with 12 bases between. The CDR3 is CASSLDELNEQFF. In DNA form, the CDR3 reads TGTGCCAGCAGCCTCGACGAACTCAATGAGCAGTTCTTC. The complete variable domain, with remaining parts taken from reference TRBV28 and TRBJ2-1, reads DVKVTQSSRYLVKRTGEKVFLECVQDMDHENMFWYRQDPGLGLRLIYFSYDVKMKEKGDIPEGYSVSREKKERFSLILESASTNQTSMYLCASSLDELNEQFFGPGTRLTVL.

This clonotype was detected only a few times. The genes are TRBV5-6 and TRBJ2-5; no definite D call. This CDR3 is 13 amino acids long. V lost 0 bases and J 1 base, leaving 4 bases between the germline ends. CDR1 and CDR2 from the germline V gene are SGHDT and YYEEEE. The CDR3 coding sequence is TGTGCCAGCAGCTTGGCGGCCCAAGAGACCCAGTACTTC. This sequence encodes CASSLAAQETQYF.

The chain joins TRBV20-1 to TRBJ2-5, with 9 bases matching TRBD2. The CDR3 loop spans 15 amino acids. In germline, CDR1 is DFQATT, CDR2 SNEGSKA (reference sequence). Trimming took 0 bases from V and 4 from J; bases not matched to a gene: 6. The DNA for the CDR3 is TGCAGTGCTAGAGAAGCGGGGGGCAAGGGAGAGACCCAGTACTTC. It is translated as CSAREAGGKGETQYF.

This clonotype was observed a few times. This chain joins TRBV5-3 and TRBJ2-7; the D gene could be TRBD1 or TRBD2 (5 bases each). TRBV5-3 is filed as an ORF, its function uncertain. Trimming took 10 bases from V and 6 from J, leaving 29 bases between them. The CDR3 has 16 amino acids. The CDR3 sequence: CASASGSIGTDGEQYF. The CDR3 DNA is TGTGCCTCAGCGTCAGGTTCGATCGGGACGGACGGCGAGCAGTACTTC.

The chain employs TRBV4-2 and TRBJ2-5, with 10 bases aligning to TRBD2. CDR3 length equals 17 residues. CDR1 is LGHNA and CDR2 is YNFKEQ in the germline V gene. V trimming: 8 bases; J trimming: 1 base; junction bases outside the gene matches: 13. CDR3 coding DNA: TGTGCCAGCTCCCCCCACGGAAGCGGGAGGGTCCAAGAGACCCAGTACTTC. Translated: CASSPHGSGRVQETQYF.

At least ten counts were recorded for this clonotype. V usage is TRBV4-1 and J usage is TRBJ1-2; D unresolved. The CDR3 sequence is 13 residues long. Germline-derived CDR1 and CDR2 are MGHRA and YSYEKL. Trimming took off 4 bases at V and 4 bases at J, with 10 bases between the two ends. The CDR3 loop is CASSPTEVYGYTF. The CDR3 bases are TGCGCCAGCAGCCCCACCGAGGTCTATGGCTACACCTTC.

This clonotype was counted a few times. The J gene is TRBJ2-7, the V gene TRBV12-3 or TRBV12-4; 11 bases fit TRBD2. The CDR3 extends over 15 amino acids. Losses at the gene ends were 5 bases for V and 0 bases for J; bases not matched to a gene: 3. The chain's CDR3 is CASSQTSGTSYEQYF. The CDR3, as DNA: TGTGCCAGCAGTCAGACTAGCGGGACCTCCTACGAGCAGTACTTC.

Ten or more counts support this clonotype. J is TRBJ1-3 and V is TRBV5-1, with no clear D. The CDR3 totals 12 residues. V lost 4 bases to trimming and J lost 11 bases, with 13 bases between them. Germline V gene lookup returns CDR1 SGHRS and CDR2 YFSETQ. CDR3 DNA sequence: TGCGCCAGCAGCACCGGAGCGCTCCCCATATATTTT. Protein product: CASSTGALPIYF.

V gene TRBV10-3 combines with J gene TRBJ1-1; D unclear. This CDR3 spans 12 amino acids. The V end lost 5 bases, the J end lost 1 base, and 5 bases lay between the germline ends. The V gene's germline CDR1 is ENHRY and CDR2 SYGVKD. The CDR3 reads CAISLQNTEAFF. In DNA, the CDR3 is TGTGCCATCAGTCTCCAGAACACTGAAGCTTTCTTT.

The V gene is TRBV5-6, the J gene TRBJ2-2; D is possibly TRBD1 (5 bases). Trimming cost V 4 bases and J 4 bases, with 17 bases left between them. Germline V CDR1 and CDR2: SGHDT, YYEEEE. The CDR3 is 16 residues long. CDR3 DNA: TGTGCCAGCAGCGCCGGGCTGGGGCTAGTCACCGGGGAGCTGTTTTTT. Amino acids: CASSAGLGLVTGELFF. Full variable domain (remainder filled in from reference TRBV5-6 and TRBJ2-2): DAGVTQSPTHLIKTRGQQVTLRCSPKSGHDTVSWYQQALGQGPQFIFQYYEEEERQRGNFPDRFSGHQFPNYSSELNVNALLLGDSALYLCASSAGLGLVTGELFFGEGSRLTVL.

J is TRBJ1-5 and V is TRBV2; D is perhaps TRBD1 (6 bases). The CDR3 runs to 14 residues. CDR1 SNHLY and CDR2 FYNNEI come from the germline V gene. Trimming removed 1 base from V and 7 bases from J, with 11 bases in between. The CDR3 DNA follows: TGTGCCAGCAGTGAAGGGGGAGGGGGACAGCCCCAGCATTTT. It encodes CASSEGGGGQPQHF.

This clonotype was recorded at least ten times. This rearrangement joins TRBV29-1 to TRBJ1-2; D is ambiguous. Germline CDR1 SQVTM, CDR2 ANQGSEA. Between the trimmed V and J ends, which lost 2 bases and 4 bases, there was a span of 14 bases. This CDR3 has 14 amino acids. This chain's CDR3 is CSVESPRRPYGYTF. As DNA, the CDR3 is TGCAGCGTTGAATCACCCAGGAGACCCTATGGCTACACCTTC.

This chain joins TRBV7-2 and TRBJ2-7; 8 bases are a match to TRBD2. The CDR3 sequence is 15 residues long. Trimming took 5 bases from V and 4 from J; bases not matched to a gene: 10. Germline lookup yields CDR1 SGHTA and CDR2 FQGNSA. CDR3 region: CASSPKVSSGYEQYF. CDR3 coding DNA: TGTGCCAGCAGCCCGAAAGTATCTAGCGGGTACGAGCAGTACTTC. The whole variable domain, remainder taken from reference TRBV7-2 and TRBJ2-7, is GAGVSQSPSNKVTEKGKDVELRCDPISGHTALYWYRQSLGQGLEFLIYFQGNSAPDKSGLPSDRFSAERTGGSVSTLTIQRTQQEDSAVYLCASSPKVSSGYEQYFGPGTRLTVT.

This clonotype turned up a few times. The chain has TRBV30 and TRBJ1-1, with D possibly TRBD1 on 5 matching bases. The length of the CDR3 is 13 residues. From germline, CDR1 is GTSNPN and CDR2 SVGIG (reference sequence). Deletions cut 0 bases from V and 4 bases from J, with 9 bases between. The CDR3 loop is CAWSVGGGTEAFF. As DNA, the CDR3 is TGTGCCTGGAGTGTTGGGGGGGGCACTGAAGCTTTCTTT.

The chain joins TRBV12-3 or TRBV12-4 to TRBJ1-4; unclear D gene. There are 14 residues in the CDR3. Between the trimmed V and J ends, which lost 4 bases and 7 bases, there was a span of 13 bases. CDR3 nucleotides: TGTGCCAGCAGTTCCGCGGGCAAGGGTGAAAAACTGTTTTTT. Protein sequence: CASSSAGKGEKLFF.

This clonotype turned up a few times. The chain couples TRBV20-1 to TRBJ2-3; 8 bases agree with TRBD2. The CDR3 extends over 16 amino acids. The germline V gene encodes CDR1 DFQATT and CDR2 SNEGSKA (reference sequence). J was trimmed by 0 bases and V by 5 bases; bases with no gene match: 10. The CDR3 loop is CSARQRERFSTDTQYF. In nucleotides, the CDR3 is TGCAGTGCTCGCCAGCGGGAGAGGTTTAGCACAGATACGCAGTATTTT.

This clonotype was found a few times. The V call is TRBV6-5, the J call TRBJ1-4, with TRBD1 matching over 8 bases. The length of the CDR3 is 14 residues. V shed 4 bases and J 3 bases; nucleotides not matched to a gene: 1. Germline V gene lookup returns CDR1 MNHEY and CDR2 SVGAGI. The CDR3 sequence: CASSSDRANEKLFF. The CDR3 DNA is TGTGCCAGCAGTTCGGACAGGGCTAATGAAAAACTGTTTTTT.

This clonotype has a handful of counts. The chain combines TRBV18 with TRBJ1-2; TRBD1 matches at 9 bases. V was clipped by 2 bases and J by 8 bases; unmatched bases: 6. This CDR3 is 14 amino acids long. From germline, CDR1 is KGHSH and CDR2 LQKENI. The CDR3 nucleotides read TGTGCCAGCTCACCAAGGACAGGGGAAGGAGGCTACACCTTC. Amino acid sequence: CASSPRTGEGGYTF.

This clonotype was seen more than once but under ten times. The chain carries TRBV6-1 and TRBJ2-7, with 9 positions matching TRBD1. J gave up 3 bases and V 4 bases, and 7 bases lay outside the gene matches. Germline CDR1 and CDR2: MNHNS and SASEGT. There are 15 residues in the CDR3. For the CDR3, the DNA is TGTGCCAGCAGTGCCACGCCGGGACAGGGCTACGAGCAGTACTTC. It translates to CASSATPGQGYEQYF.

This clonotype has just a few counts. The rearrangement links TRBV28 to TRBJ2-5, with TRBD2 matching 8 bases. The CDR3 has 12 amino acids. V lost 8 bases to trimming and J lost 4 bases; unmatched junction nucleotides: 3. Per the germline V gene, CDR1 is MDHEN and CDR2 is SYDVKM. CDR3 nucleotide sequence: TGTGCCAGCGATAGCGGGGTAGAGACCCAGTACTTC. Protein: CASDSGVETQYF.